Sequencing of this TCR beta chain was carried out in a study of T cells in Graves' hyperthyroidism and ophthalmopathy. Study summary: Before treatment of any kind, peripheral blood was taken at initial diagnosis. Study outcomes and limitations: In blood, most of the thyroid clonotypes expanded above 0.001 were also present. Model-based prediction identified ophthalmopathy a median roughly 5.9 months prior to its onset.

Amplification targeted TCR beta CDR3 regions from RNA transcripts. HTBI primers were the set used in a first-round RT-PCR of the TCR CDR3. TCRdb re-called the multiplex PCR reads through MiXCR, storing one row per CDR3 protein. The data show 700,000 to 850,000 distinct CDR3 sequences, with roughly a third seen just once and around 29% held by the top ten. The study left out patients who had uncontrolled infection, other autoimmune disease, pregnancy or lactation. This CDR3 has 18 residues. V lost 3 bases, J lost 0 bases, and 12 bases stayed unmatched. Looked up from germline, CDR1 is LNHNV and CDR2 is YYDKDF (reference sequence). This clonotype was counted a few times. What it binds is unknown.

The chain recombines TRBV15 with TRBJ2-7; 9 bases are shared with TRBD1. The source is a woman between 40 and 50 years old with Graves' hyperthyroidism. The material sequenced was blood. CDR3 amino acids: CATSRGQGQGGSSYEQYF. Written as DNA, the CDR3 is TGTGCCACCAGCAGGGGCCAGGGACAGGGAGGGAGCTCCTACGAGCAGTACTTC.